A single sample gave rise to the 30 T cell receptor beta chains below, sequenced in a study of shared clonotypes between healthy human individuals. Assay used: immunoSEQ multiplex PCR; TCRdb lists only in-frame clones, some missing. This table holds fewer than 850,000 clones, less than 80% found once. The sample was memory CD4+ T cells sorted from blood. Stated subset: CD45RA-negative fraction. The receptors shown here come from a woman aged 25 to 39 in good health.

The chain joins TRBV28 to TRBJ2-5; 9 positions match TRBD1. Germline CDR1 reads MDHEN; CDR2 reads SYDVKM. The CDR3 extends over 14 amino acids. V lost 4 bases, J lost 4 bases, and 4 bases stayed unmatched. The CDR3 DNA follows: TGTGCCAGCAGTTCAACAGGGGGCGGAGAGACCCAGTACTTC. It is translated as CASSSTGGGETQYF. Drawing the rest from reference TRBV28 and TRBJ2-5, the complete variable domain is DVKVTQSSRYLVKRTGEKVFLECVQDMDHENMFWYRQDPGLGLRLIYFSYDVKMKEKGDIPEGYSVSREKKERFSLILESASTNQTSMYLCASSSTGGGETQYFGPGTRLLVL.

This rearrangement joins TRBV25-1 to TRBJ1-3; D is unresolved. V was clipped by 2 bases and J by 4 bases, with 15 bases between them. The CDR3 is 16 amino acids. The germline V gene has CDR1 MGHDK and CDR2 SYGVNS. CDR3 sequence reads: CASSEITTSGGNTIYF. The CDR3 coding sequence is TGTGCCAGCAGTGAAATCACCACATCGGGAGGAAACACCATATATTTT.

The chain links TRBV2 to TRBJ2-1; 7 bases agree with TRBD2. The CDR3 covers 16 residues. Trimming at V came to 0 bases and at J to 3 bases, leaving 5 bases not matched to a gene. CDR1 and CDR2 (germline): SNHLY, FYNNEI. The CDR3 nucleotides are TGTGCCAGCAGTGAAGCGTGGCTAGCGGACTACAATGAGCAGTTCTTC. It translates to CASSEAWLADYNEQFF.

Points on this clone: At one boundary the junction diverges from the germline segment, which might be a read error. The CDR3 DNA reads as TGCACCTATAGCGGGATTGGTCGGTATTTT. It translates to CTYSGIGRYF. This chain joins TRBV5-6 and TRBJ2-3; 8 bases fit TRBD2. CDR1 is SGHDT and CDR2 is YYEEEE in the germline V gene. The CDR3 is 10 amino acids.

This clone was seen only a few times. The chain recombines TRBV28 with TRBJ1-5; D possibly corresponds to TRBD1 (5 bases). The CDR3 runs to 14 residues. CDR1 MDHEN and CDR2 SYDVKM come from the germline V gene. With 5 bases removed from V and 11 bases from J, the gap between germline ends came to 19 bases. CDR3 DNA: TGTGCCAGCAGTACGGGGTACATCCAGGGAGCCCAGCATTTT. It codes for CASSTGYIQGAQHF.

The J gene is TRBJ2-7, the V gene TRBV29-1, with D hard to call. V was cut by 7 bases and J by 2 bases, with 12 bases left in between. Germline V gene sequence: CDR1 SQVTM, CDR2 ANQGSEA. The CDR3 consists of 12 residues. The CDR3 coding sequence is TGCAGCGCCGCGGACGCAACCTACGAGCAGTACTTC. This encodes CSAADATYEQYF.

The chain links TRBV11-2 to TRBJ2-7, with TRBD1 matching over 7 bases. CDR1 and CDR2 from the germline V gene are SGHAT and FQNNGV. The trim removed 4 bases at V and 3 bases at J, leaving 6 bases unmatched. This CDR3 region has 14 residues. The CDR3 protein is CASSSNRGYYEQYF. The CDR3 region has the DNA TGTGCCAGCAGCTCCAACAGGGGCTACTACGAGCAGTACTTC.

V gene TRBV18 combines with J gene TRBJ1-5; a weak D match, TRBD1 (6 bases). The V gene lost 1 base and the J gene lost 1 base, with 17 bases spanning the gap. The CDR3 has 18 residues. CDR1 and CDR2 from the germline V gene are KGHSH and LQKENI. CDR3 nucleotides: TGTGCCAGCTCACCACAGGCCCTGCGCAGGGGAAGCAATCAGCCCCAGCATTTT. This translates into CASSPQALRRGSNQPQHF.

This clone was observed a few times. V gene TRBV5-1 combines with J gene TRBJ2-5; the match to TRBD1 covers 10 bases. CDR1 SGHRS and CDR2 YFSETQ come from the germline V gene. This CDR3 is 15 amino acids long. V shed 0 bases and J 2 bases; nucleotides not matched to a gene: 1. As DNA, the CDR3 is TGCGCCAGCAGCTTGGGGACAGGGGGTCAAGAGACCCAGTACTTC. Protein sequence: CASSLGTGGQETQYF.

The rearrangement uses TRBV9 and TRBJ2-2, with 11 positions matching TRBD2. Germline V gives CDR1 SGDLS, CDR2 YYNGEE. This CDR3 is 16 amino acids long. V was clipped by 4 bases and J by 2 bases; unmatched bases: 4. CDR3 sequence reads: CASSMGTSGNTGELFF. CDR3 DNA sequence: TGTGCCAGCAGCATGGGGACTAGCGGAAACACCGGGGAGCTGTTTTTT.

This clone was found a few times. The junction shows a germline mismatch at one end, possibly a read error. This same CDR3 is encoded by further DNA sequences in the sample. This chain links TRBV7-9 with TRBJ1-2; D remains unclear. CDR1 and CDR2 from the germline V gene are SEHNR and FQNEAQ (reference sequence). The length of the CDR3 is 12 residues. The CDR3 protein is CASSLAGYGYTF. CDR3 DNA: TGTGCCAGCAGCCTAGCGGGCTATGGCTACACCTTC.

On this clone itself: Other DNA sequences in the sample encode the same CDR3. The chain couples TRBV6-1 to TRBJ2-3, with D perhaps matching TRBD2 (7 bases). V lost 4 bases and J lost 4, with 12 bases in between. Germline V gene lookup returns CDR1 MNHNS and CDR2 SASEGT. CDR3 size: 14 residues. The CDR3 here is CASSGTGGADTQYF. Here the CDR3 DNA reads TGTGCCAGCAGTGGGACGGGGGGCGCAGATACGCAGTATTTT.

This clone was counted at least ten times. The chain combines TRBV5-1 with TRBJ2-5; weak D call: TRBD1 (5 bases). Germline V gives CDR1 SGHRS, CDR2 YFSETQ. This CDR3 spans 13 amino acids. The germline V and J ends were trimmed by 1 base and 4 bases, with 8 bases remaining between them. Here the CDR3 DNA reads TGCGCCAGCAGCTTGAGACAGACAGAGACCCAGTACTTC. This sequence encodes CASSLRQTETQYF. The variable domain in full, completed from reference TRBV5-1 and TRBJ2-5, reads KAGVTQTPRYLIKTRGQQVTLSCSPISGHRSVSWYQQTPGQGLQFLFEYFSETQRNKGNFPGRFSGRQFSNSRSEMNVSTLELGDSALYLCASSLRQTETQYFGPGTRLLVL.

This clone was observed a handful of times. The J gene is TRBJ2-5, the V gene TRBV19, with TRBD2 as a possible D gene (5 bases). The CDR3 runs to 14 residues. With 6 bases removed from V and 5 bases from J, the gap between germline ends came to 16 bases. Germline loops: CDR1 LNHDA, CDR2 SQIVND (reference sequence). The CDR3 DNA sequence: TGTGCCAGTAGCAGTCGGGGAAGGTCGGAGACCCAGTACTTC. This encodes CASSSRGRSETQYF.

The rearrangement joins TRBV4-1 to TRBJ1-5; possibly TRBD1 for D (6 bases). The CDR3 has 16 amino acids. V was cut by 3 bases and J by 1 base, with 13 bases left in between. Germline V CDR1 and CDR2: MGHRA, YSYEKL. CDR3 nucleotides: TGCGCCAGCAGCCACCTGGGGGGCACCAGCAATCAGCCCCAGCATTTT. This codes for CASSHLGGTSNQPQHF.

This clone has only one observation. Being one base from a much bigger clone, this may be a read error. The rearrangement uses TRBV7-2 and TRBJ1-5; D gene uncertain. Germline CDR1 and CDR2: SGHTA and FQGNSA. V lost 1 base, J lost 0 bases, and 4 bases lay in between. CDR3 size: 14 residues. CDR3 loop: CASSLEYSNQPQHF. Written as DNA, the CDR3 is TGTGCCAGCAGCTTAGAGTATAGCAATCAGCCCCAGCATTTT.

The CDR3 DNA is TGTGCCAGCAGTCCGGGGACAGGGGAAATTTTGATCCCGTACTTC. Translating it yields CASSPGTGEILIPYF. V gene TRBV28 combines with J gene TRBJ2-7; 10 nucleotides align to TRBD1. This CDR3 has 15 residues. Germline CDR1 is MDHEN and CDR2 is SYDVKM. V lost 5 bases and J lost 12; bases outside the gene matches: 16.

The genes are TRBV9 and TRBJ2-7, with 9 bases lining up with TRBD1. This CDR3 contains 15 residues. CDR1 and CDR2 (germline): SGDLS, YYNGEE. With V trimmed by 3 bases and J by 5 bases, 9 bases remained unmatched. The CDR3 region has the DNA TGTGCCAGCAGCGGGTTTTTACAGGGGGCCCACGAGCAGTACTTC. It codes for CASSGFLQGAHEQYF.

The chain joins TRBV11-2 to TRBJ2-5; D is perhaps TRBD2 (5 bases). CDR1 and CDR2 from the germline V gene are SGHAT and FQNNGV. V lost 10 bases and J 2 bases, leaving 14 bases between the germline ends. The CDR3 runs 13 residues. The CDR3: CATEAVGQETQYF. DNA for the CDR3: TGTGCCACCGAAGCGGTGGGACAAGAGACCCAGTACTTC.

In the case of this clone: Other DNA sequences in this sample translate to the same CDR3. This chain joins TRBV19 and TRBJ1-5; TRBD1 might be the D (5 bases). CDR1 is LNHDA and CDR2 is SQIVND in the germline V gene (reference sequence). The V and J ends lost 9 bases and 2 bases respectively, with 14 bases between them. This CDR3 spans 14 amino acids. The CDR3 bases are TGTGCCAGCAAGCGGGGGACGGGCAATCAGCCCCAGCATTTT. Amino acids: CASKRGTGNQPQHF.

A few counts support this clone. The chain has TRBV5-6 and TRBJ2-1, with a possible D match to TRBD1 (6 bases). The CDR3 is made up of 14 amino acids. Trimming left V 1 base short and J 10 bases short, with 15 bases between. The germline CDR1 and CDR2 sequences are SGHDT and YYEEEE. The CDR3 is CASSLTGPSLEQFF. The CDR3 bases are TGTGCCAGCAGCTTGACAGGGCCAAGTTTGGAGCAGTTCTTC.

CDR3 coding DNA: TGCGCCAGCAGCTCACAGGGGTACGAGACCCAGTACTTC. It yields the protein CASSSQGYETQYF. This rearrangement joins TRBV5-1 to TRBJ2-5; 7 bases map to TRBD1. Germline V gene sequence: CDR1 SGHRS, CDR2 YFSETQ. The J segment lost 5 bases and the V segment lost 3 bases, leaving 4 bases of the junction unmatched. The CDR3 length is 13 residues.

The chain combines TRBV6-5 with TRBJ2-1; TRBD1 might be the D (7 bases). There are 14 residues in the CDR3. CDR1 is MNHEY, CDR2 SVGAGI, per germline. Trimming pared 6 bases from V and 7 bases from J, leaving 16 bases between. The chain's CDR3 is CASSQLQGRNEQFF. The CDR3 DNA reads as TGTGCCAGCAGCCAGCTACAGGGGAGGAATGAGCAGTTCTTC.

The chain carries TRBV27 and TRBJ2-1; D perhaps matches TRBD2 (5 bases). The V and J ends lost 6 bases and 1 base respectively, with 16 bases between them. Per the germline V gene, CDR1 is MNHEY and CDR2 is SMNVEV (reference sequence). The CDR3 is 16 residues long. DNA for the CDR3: TGTGCCAGCAGCCCCGACGGGGTAAGGTCCTACAATGAGCAGTTCTTC. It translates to CASSPDGVRSYNEQFF.

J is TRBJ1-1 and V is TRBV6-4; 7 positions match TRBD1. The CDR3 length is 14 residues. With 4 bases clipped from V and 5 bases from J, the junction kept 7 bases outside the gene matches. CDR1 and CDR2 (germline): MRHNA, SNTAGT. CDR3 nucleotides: TGTGCCAGCAGTGTTGACAGGGAAAGGACTGAAGCTTTCTTT. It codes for CASSVDRERTEAFF.

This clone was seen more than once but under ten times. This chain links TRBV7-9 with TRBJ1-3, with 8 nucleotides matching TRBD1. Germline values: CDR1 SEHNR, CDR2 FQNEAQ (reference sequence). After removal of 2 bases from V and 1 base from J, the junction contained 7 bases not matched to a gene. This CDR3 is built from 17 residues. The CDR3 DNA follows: TGTGCCAGCAGCTTATTTGGACAGGGAAATTCTGGAAACACCATATATTTT. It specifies CASSLFGQGNSGNTIYF.

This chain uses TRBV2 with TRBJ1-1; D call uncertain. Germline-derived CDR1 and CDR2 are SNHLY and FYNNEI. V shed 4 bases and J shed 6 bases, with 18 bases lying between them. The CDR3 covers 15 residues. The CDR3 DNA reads TGTGCCAGCAGTGGTGACCCTCCCGCGGCTTCTGAAGCTTTCTTT. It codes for CASSGDPPAASEAFF.

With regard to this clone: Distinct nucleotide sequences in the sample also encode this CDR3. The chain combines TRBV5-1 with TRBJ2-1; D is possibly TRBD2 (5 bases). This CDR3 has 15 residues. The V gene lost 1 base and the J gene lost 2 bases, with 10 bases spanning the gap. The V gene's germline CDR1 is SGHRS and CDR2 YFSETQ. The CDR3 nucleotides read TGCGCCAGCAGCTTGTCAAGCGGCGCCTACAATGAGCAGTTCTTC. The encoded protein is CASSLSSGAYNEQFF.

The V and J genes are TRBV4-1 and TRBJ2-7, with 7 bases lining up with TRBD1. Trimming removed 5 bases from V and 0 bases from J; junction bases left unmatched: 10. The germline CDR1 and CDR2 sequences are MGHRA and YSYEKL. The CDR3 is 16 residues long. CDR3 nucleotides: TGCGCCAGCAGCACCCGGACAGGAACGCTCTCCTACGAGCAGTACTTC. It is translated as CASSTRTGTLSYEQYF.

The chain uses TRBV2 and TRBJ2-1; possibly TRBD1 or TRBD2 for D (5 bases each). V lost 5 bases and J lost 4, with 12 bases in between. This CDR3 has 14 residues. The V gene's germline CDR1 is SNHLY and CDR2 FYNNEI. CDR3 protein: CASSYRDRYNEQFF. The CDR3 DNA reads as TGTGCCAGCAGTTACCGGGACCGGTACAATGAGCAGTTCTTC.